This passage covers 18 T cell receptor beta chains from one sample sequenced in a study of shared clonotypes between healthy human individuals. TCRdb's copy holds only in-frame clones and misses some; the assay was immunoSEQ multiplex PCR. The repertoire holds around 1.1 million clones, with approximately 80% as singletons. Material: memory CD4+ T cells from PBMCs. Subset given: CD45RA-negative fraction. The source is a man between 18 and 35 years old in good health. Some clones in this sample may be carry-over from other donors' samples.

This clone occurred a few times. In the same sample, other DNA sequences code for this CDR3. J is TRBJ1-5 and V is TRBV28; no firm D call. Trimming removed 3 bases at V and 2 bases at J, with 5 bases between. Germline loops: CDR1 MDHEN, CDR2 SYDVKM. The CDR3 is 13 residues long. CDR3 in DNA: TGTGCCAGCAGTTTGAATCGCAATCAGCCCCAGCATTTT. Translation: CASSLNRNQPQHF. Using reference TRBV28 and TRBJ1-5 for the parts outside the CDR3, the full variable domain is DVKVTQSSRYLVKRTGEKVFLECVQDMDHENMFWYRQDPGLGLRLIYFSYDVKMKEKGDIPEGYSVSREKKERFSLILESASTNQTSMYLCASSLNRNQPQHFGDGTRLSIL.

The V call is TRBV28, the J call TRBJ1-1; D might be TRBD1 (6 bases). Germline CDR1 reads MDHEN; CDR2 reads SYDVKM. This CDR3 spans 12 amino acids. Between the trimmed V and J ends, which lost 9 bases and 5 bases, there was a span of 13 bases. The CDR3 loop is CASWGGVTEAFF. The CDR3 bases are TGTGCCAGTTGGGGGGGCGTAACTGAAGCTTTCTTT.

V and J are TRBV5-4 and TRBJ2-3, with TRBD2 as a possible D gene (6 bases). The CDR3 length is 13 residues. Germline assignment: CDR1 SGHNT and CDR2 YYREEE (reference sequence). V shed 0 bases and J shed 6 bases, with 8 bases lying between them. CDR3 bases: TGTGCCAGCAGCTTGGCGGGGGACGATACGCAGTATTTT. The encoded protein is CASSLAGDDTQYF.

With regard to this clone: The sample holds other DNA sequences that translate to the same CDR3. CDR3 coding DNA: TGTGCCAGCAGAGCAGGGGGTAGCAATCAGCCCCAGCATTTT. It encodes CASRAGGSNQPQHF. The chain recombines TRBV28 with TRBJ1-5; the match to TRBD1 covers 7 bases. The germline CDR1 and CDR2 sequences are MDHEN and SYDVKM. V shed 6 bases and J 0 bases; nucleotides not matched to a gene: 2. The CDR3 length is 14 residues.

This chain connects TRBV27 to TRBJ2-7; possible D gene TRBD2, 6 bases. Germline assignment: CDR1 MNHEY and CDR2 SMNVEV (reference sequence). The CDR3 has 12 amino acids. Trimming took 6 bases from V and 6 from J, leaving 12 bases between them. The CDR3 here is CASSLLGGEQYF. As DNA, the CDR3 is TGTGCCAGCAGCCTTCTGGGGGGCGAGCAGTACTTC.

This chain connects TRBV2 to TRBJ1-5; D not resolved. Trimming cost V 3 bases and J 1 base, with 10 bases left between them. Germline V gene sequence: CDR1 SNHLY, CDR2 FYNNEI. There are 15 residues in the CDR3. CDR3 nucleotides: TGTGCCAGCAGTGAGTGGGCAGTGAGCAATCAGCCCCAGCATTTT. It codes for CASSEWAVSNQPQHF.

The V call is TRBV6-5, the J call TRBJ1-2, with 9 bases fitting TRBD1. The ends lost 6 bases at V and 7 bases at J; junction bases unmatched: 9. The CDR3 runs to 14 residues. The V gene's germline CDR1 is MNHEY and CDR2 SVGAGI. The CDR3 reads CASSYTWDRVGYTF. The DNA of the CDR3 is TGTGCCAGCAGCTATACATGGGACAGGGTTGGCTACACCTTC.

The chain carries TRBV7-7 and TRBJ2-1, with TRBD2 matching 7 bases. V lost 5 bases to trimming and J lost 6 bases; unmatched junction nucleotides: 10. Germline assignment: CDR1 SSHAT and CDR2 FNYEAQ (reference sequence). CDR3 size: 15 residues. The CDR3 region has the DNA TGTGCCAGCAGCCCGGGAGGTGGAGGGATCAATGAGCAGTTCTTC. Residues: CASSPGGGGINEQFF.

This clone was observed a single time. The chain links TRBV5-4 to TRBJ2-7; 7 bases line up with TRBD1. This CDR3 is built from 13 residues. Germline assignment: CDR1 SGHNT and CDR2 YYREEE (reference sequence). V shed 2 bases and J 7 bases; nucleotides not matched to a gene: 6. The CDR3 DNA follows: TGTGCCAGCAGCTTTGACAGGGCTCGGGAGCAGTACTTC. The encoded protein is CASSFDRAREQYF.

V is TRBV7-8 and J is TRBJ2-3; possibly TRBD1 for D (6 bases). CDR1 and CDR2 (germline): SGHVS, FQNEAQ. The CDR3 is 14 residues long. Trimming removed 4 bases at V and 3 bases at J, with 11 bases between. The CDR3 coding sequence is TGTGCCAGCAGCTCAACCAGGGGTACAGATACGCAGTATTTT. Translation: CASSSTRGTDTQYF.

This chain links TRBV28 with TRBJ2-5; TRBD1 matches 7 bases. The J segment lost 5 bases and the V segment lost 4 bases, leaving 7 bases of the junction unmatched. Germline V CDR1 and CDR2: MDHEN, SYDVKM. The CDR3 sequence is 14 residues long. The CDR3: CASSSRQGGETQYF. In DNA, the CDR3 is TGTGCCAGCAGTTCCAGACAGGGTGGGGAGACCCAGTACTTC. The entire variable domain, with the rest obtained from reference TRBV28 and TRBJ2-5, is as follows: DVKVTQSSRYLVKRTGEKVFLECVQDMDHENMFWYRQDPGLGLRLIYFSYDVKMKEKGDIPEGYSVSREKKERFSLILESASTNQTSMYLCASSSRQGGETQYFGPGTRLLVL.

CDR3 coding DNA: TGTGCCAGCAGCCAACGGACAGTTAATAGCAATCAGCCCCAGCATTTT. It encodes CASSQRTVNSNQPQHF. This sequence joins TRBV7-8 and TRBJ1-5; the D gene is possibly TRBD1 (6 bases). Germline V gene data show CDR1 as SGHVS and CDR2 as FQNEAQ. CDR3 length: 16 residues. V was trimmed by 5 bases and J by 0 bases, leaving 14 bases between them.

This clone was observed a single time. V usage is TRBV2 and J usage is TRBJ1-4; the D gene is possibly TRBD1 (5 bases). The V end lost 6 bases, the J end lost 5 bases, and 16 bases lay between the germline ends. Germline V CDR1 and CDR2: SNHLY, FYNNEI. The length of the CDR3 is 15 residues. The chain's CDR3 is CASRDLGEGNEKLFF. DNA for the CDR3: TGTGCCAGCAGGGACCTCGGGGAGGGGAATGAAAAACTGTTTTTT.

The chain carries TRBV21-1 and TRBJ2-1; the D segment call TRBD2 is taken from the table without a DNA check. TRBV21-1 is noted as a pseudogene. The CDR3 extends over 21 amino acids. The CDR3 protein is CASALCGGGSRTSGFYNEQFF. For the CDR3, the DNA is TGTGCCAGCGCCTTGTGCGGGGGGGGTTCCAGGACTAGCGGGTTCTACAATGAGCAGTTCTTC.

The chain joins TRBV5-1 to TRBJ1-6, with unresolved D. The CDR3 totals 17 residues. Germline V lookup: CDR1 SGHRS, CDR2 YFSETQ. The V end was cut by 0 bases, the J end by 4 bases, with 14 bases between. The CDR3 DNA reads TGCGCCAGCAGCTTGGAATTTGGGGAGGATTATAATTCACCCCTCCACTTT. Translating gives CASSLEFGEDYNSPLHF.

J is TRBJ2-7 and V is TRBV4-1; either TRBD1 or TRBD2 may supply D (5 bases each). Germline CDR1 is MGHRA and CDR2 is YSYEKL. The ends were cut back, 3 bases at V and 2 bases at J, with 11 bases in the middle. The CDR3 consists of 14 residues. The CDR3 is CASSHSVGPYEQYF. DNA for the CDR3: TGCGCCAGCAGCCATTCCGTGGGACCCTACGAGCAGTACTTC.

This clone was counted a few times. The gene calls are TRBV5-4 and TRBJ1-2; 7 nucleotides agree with TRBD1. Trimming cost V 2 bases and J 7 bases; bases outside gene matches: 8. Looked up from germline, CDR1 is SGHNT and CDR2 is YYREEE (reference sequence). This CDR3 has 14 residues. CDR3 loop: CASSLPRGDGGYTF. The CDR3 DNA sequence: TGTGCCAGCAGCTTACCCAGGGGGGACGGTGGCTACACCTTC.

In its sample, this clone was seen a few times. This sequence joins TRBV7-3 and TRBJ2-7; weak D call: TRBD1 (6 bases). CDR1 and CDR2 from the germline V gene are SGHTA and FQGTGA. The CDR3 spans 14 residues. The V end was cut by 7 bases, the J end by 1 base, with 14 bases between. CDR3 sequence (DNA): TGTGCCAGCACCCCGGACAGTTTTTCCTACGAGCAGTACTTC. Its translation is CASTPDSFSYEQYF.